This T cell receptor (beta chain) was recorded in a study of blood T cell repertoires in COVID-19. Study as a whole: Sources were T cells, B-cell-depleted T cells, or PBMCs; the material itself was cDNA or gDNA.

Trimming took off 6 bases at V and 7 bases at J, with 28 bases between the two ends. Germline lookup yields CDR1 LNHDA and CDR2 SQIVND (reference sequence). CDR3 length equals 18 residues. Sequenced by immunoSEQ multiplex PCR; TCRdb stores in-frame clones only, minus some. The sample consists of some 63,000 clones, about 82% of them appearing once. The rearrangement links TRBV19 to TRBJ1-5, with D tentatively TRBD1 (6 bases). This TCR came from a human donor in a cohort sampled during active COVID-19. Sequencing was performed on peripheral blood. CDR3 loop: CASRMLSTRAGDGQPQHF. The CDR3, as DNA: TGTGCCAGTAGAATGCTTTCTACCAGGGCAGGGGACGGGCAGCCCCAGCATTTT. The whole variable domain, remainder taken from reference TRBV19 and TRBJ1-5, is DGGITQSPKYLFRKEGQNVTLSCEQNLNHDAMYWYRQDPGQGLRLIYYSQIVNDFQKGDIAEGYSVSREKKESFPLTVTSAQKNPTAFYLCASRMLSTRAGDGQPQHFGDGTRLSIL.